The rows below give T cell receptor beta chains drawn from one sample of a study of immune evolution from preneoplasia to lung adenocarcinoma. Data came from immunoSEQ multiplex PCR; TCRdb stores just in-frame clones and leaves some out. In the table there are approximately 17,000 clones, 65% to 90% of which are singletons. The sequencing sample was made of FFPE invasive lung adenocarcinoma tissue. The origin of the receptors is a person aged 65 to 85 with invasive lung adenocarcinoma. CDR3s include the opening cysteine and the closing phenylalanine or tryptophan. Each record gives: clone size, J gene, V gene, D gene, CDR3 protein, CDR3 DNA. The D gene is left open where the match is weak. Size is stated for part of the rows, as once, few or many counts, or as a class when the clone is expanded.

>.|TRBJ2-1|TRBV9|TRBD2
CASSVASGSPFDEQFF
TGTGCCAGCAGCGTTGCTAGCGGGAGTCCCTTCGATGAGCAGTTCTTC
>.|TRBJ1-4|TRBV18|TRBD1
CASSPGLLGQGNEKLFF
TGTGCCAGCTCACCGGGCCTACTGGGACAGGGAAATGAAAAACTGTTTTTT
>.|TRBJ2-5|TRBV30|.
CAWALGRGQETQYF
TGTGCCTGGGCCCTGGGACGGGGCCAAGAGACCCAGTACTTC
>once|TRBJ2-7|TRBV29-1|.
CNVTDTSYEQYF
TGCAACGTGACGGACACTTCCTACGAGCAGTACTTC
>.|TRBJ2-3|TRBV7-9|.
CASSSLTSWDTQYF
TGTGCCAGCAGCTCTTTGACAAGTTGGGATACGCAGTATTTT
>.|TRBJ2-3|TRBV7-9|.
CASSLNFGTQYF
TGTGCCAGCAGCTTAAATTTTGGTACGCAGTATTTT
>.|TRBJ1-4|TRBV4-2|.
CASSQEGQGQEKLFF
TGTGCCAGCAGCCAAGAGGGTCAGGGTCAGGAAAAACTGTTTTTT
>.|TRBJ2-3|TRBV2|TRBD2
CASSEQAGVVDTQYF
TGTGCCAGCAGTGAACAAGCGGGAGTTGTTGATACGCAGTATTTT
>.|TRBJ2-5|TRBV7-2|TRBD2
CASSFAGGRETQYF
TGTGCCAGCAGCTTTGCGGGGGGAAGAGAGACCCAGTACTTC
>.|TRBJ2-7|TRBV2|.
CASRQIPSSQGYEQYF
TGTGCCAGCAGGCAAATTCCTAGCTCCCAGGGCTACGAGCAGTACTTC
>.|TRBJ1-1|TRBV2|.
CASSVGTVNTEAFF
TGTGCCAGCAGTGTAGGGACGGTGAACACTGAAGCTTTCTTT
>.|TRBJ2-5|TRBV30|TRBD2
CAATSGRRETQYF
TGTGCTGCGACTAGCGGGAGGAGAGAGACCCAGTACTTC
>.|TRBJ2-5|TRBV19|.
CASSDQETQYF
TGTGCCAGTAGCGACCAAGAGACCCAGTACTTC
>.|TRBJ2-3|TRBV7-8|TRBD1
CASSAGTATDTQYF
TGTGCCAGCAGCGCCGGGACAGCCACAGATACGCAGTATTTT
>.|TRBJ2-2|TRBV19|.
CASSFLLSSGTGELFF
TGTGCCAGTAGTTTTCTTCTTTCGAGCGGGACCGGGGAGCTGTTTTTT
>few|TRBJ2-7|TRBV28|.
CASSFRGLYEQYF
TGTGCCAGCAGTTTCCGAGGACTCTACGAGCAGTACTTC